Listed below are T cell receptor beta chains from one sample, sequenced in a study of early stage breast cancer tumors. Using immunoSEQ multiplex PCR, the repertoire was profiled, and TCRdb retains in-frame clones only, with some absent. The sample contains about 5,400 clones, 68% of which appear only once. Sequencing input: breast tumor tissue. The receptors were gathered from a person in their sixties with breast cancer. CDR3s include the opening cysteine and the closing phenylalanine or tryptophan. Fields, in order: J gene, CDR3 length, clone size, V gene, D gene, CDR3 DNA, CDR3 protein. A D gene is named only where the DNA matches it firmly. Not every row has a clone size; where given, it reads once, few, many or a size class.

j_gene: TRBJ1-1
len: 16
abundance: NA
v_gene: TRBV18
d_gene: NA
CDR3nt: TGTGCCAGCTCACCGTCTGAGTGGGGGCATAGCACTGAAGCTTTCTTT
CDR3aa: CASSPSEWGHSTEAFF

j_gene: TRBJ2-7
len: 14
abundance: NA
v_gene: TRBV7-8
d_gene: NA
CDR3nt: TGTGCCAGCAGCTTGGGACAAGGAGGCTACGAGCAGTACTTC
CDR3aa: CASSLGQGGYEQYF

j_gene: TRBJ2-3
len: 18
abundance: NA
v_gene: TRBV7-3
d_gene: NA
CDR3nt: TGTGCCAGCAGCTCCCCTTTGGGAGGAAACCGGGATGCAGATACGCAGTATTTT
CDR3aa: CASSSPLGGNRDADTQYF

j_gene: TRBJ2-1
len: 15
abundance: few
v_gene: TRBV9
d_gene: TRBD2
CDR3nt: TGTGCCAGCAGCCCTCCCGGGAGGATTTACAATGAGCAGTTCTTC
CDR3aa: CASSPPGRIYNEQFF

j_gene: TRBJ2-2
len: 15
abundance: NA
v_gene: TRBV10-3
d_gene: NA
CDR3nt: TGTGCCATCAATGGAGGCGGTTCGAACACCGGGGAGCTGTTTTTT
CDR3aa: CAINGGGSNTGELFF

j_gene: TRBJ1-2
len: 13
abundance: NA
v_gene: TRBV5-5
d_gene: TRBD1
CDR3nt: TGTGCCAGCAGCCAGACAGGGGCACAGGGCTACACCTTC
CDR3aa: CASSQTGAQGYTF

j_gene: TRBJ1-1
len: 12
abundance: NA
v_gene: TRBV6-5
d_gene: NA
CDR3nt: TGTGCCAGCAGTTACTCGGCAGGGGTGGCTTTCTTT
CDR3aa: CASSYSAGVAFF

j_gene: TRBJ1-3
len: 17
abundance: NA
v_gene: TRBV11-2
d_gene: TRBD1
CDR3nt: TGTGCCAGCAGCCAAGACAGGGTCCAGAGCTCTGGAAACACCATATATTTT
CDR3aa: CASSQDRVQSSGNTIYF

j_gene: TRBJ1-1
len: 13
abundance: NA
v_gene: TRBV2
d_gene: NA
CDR3nt: TGTGCCAGCAAATTAGATTTGAACACTGAAGCTTTCTTT
CDR3aa: CASKLDLNTEAFF

j_gene: TRBJ1-3
len: 14
abundance: NA
v_gene: TRBV18
d_gene: NA
CDR3nt: TGTGCCAGCTCCCCAGACAGTCCTGGAAACACCATATATTTT
CDR3aa: CASSPDSPGNTIYF

j_gene: TRBJ2-2
len: 16
abundance: NA
v_gene: TRBV15
d_gene: TRBD2
CDR3nt: TGTGCCACCAGCAGGGGTAGCGGGGAGAACACCGGGGAGCTGTTTTTT
CDR3aa: CATSRGSGENTGELFF

j_gene: TRBJ2-5
len: 13
abundance: NA
v_gene: TRBV6-5
d_gene: TRBD2
CDR3nt: TGTGCCAGCAGTCCGGGACTAGCGGAGACCCAGTACTTC
CDR3aa: CASSPGLAETQYF

j_gene: TRBJ2-7
len: 14
abundance: NA
v_gene: TRBV5-1
d_gene: NA
CDR3nt: TGCGCCAGCAGTGACACAGGGAGCTCCTACGAGCAGTACTTC
CDR3aa: CASSDTGSSYEQYF

j_gene: TRBJ2-7
len: 15
abundance: NA
v_gene: TRBV18
d_gene: NA
CDR3nt: TGTGCCAGCTCACCCCAGAGCTTTGGCTCCTACGAGCAGTACTTC
CDR3aa: CASSPQSFGSYEQYF

j_gene: TRBJ2-3
len: 14
abundance: few
v_gene: TRBV29-1
d_gene: NA
CDR3nt: TGCAGCGCAGAAAGTGACGGGAGTCCAGATACGCAGTATTTT
CDR3aa: CSAESDGSPDTQYF

j_gene: TRBJ2-3
len: 14
abundance: NA
v_gene: TRBV11-3
d_gene: NA
CDR3nt: TGTGCCAGCAGCTTAGAGGCAGCGACAGATACGCAGTATTTT
CDR3aa: CASSLEAATDTQYF

j_gene: TRBJ1-2
len: 12
abundance: NA
v_gene: TRBV27
d_gene: NA
CDR3nt: TGTGCCAGCAGACCGCGGGCAGGCGGCTACACCTTC
CDR3aa: CASRPRAGGYTF

j_gene: TRBJ1-1
len: 13
abundance: NA
v_gene: TRBV11-2
d_gene: NA
CDR3nt: TGTGCCAGCAGCTCTACAGAGAACACTGAAGCTTTCTTT
CDR3aa: CASSSTENTEAFF

j_gene: TRBJ2-5
len: 17
abundance: NA
v_gene: TRBV4-1
d_gene: TRBD2
CDR3nt: TGCGCCAGCAGCCAACTAGCGGGGGCCAAGGTTCAAGAGACCCAGTACTTC
CDR3aa: CASSQLAGAKVQETQYF

j_gene: TRBJ2-5
len: 16
abundance: NA
v_gene: TRBV6-1
d_gene: NA
CDR3nt: TGTGCCAGCAGTGACCGACTCTCTACCGACCAAGAGACCCAGTACTTC
CDR3aa: CASSDRLSTDQETQYF

j_gene: TRBJ1-5
len: 14
abundance: once
v_gene: TRBV6-6
d_gene: TRBD1
CDR3nt: TGTGCCAGCAGCCCCGGGACAGGCTATCAGCCCCAGCATTTT
CDR3aa: CASSPGTGYQPQHF

j_gene: TRBJ1-1
len: 13
abundance: NA
v_gene: TRBV5-1
d_gene: NA
CDR3nt: TGCGCCAGCAGCTTTAAGCGGGATACTGAAGCTTTCTTT
CDR3aa: CASSFKRDTEAFF

j_gene: TRBJ1-2
len: 15
abundance: large
v_gene: TRBV6-5
d_gene: NA
CDR3nt: TGTGCCAGCAGTTACTCGGGTGGACCGGGCCATGGCTACACCTTC
CDR3aa: CASSYSGGPGHGYTF

j_gene: TRBJ2-1
len: 14
abundance: once
v_gene: TRBV10-1
d_gene: NA
CDR3nt: TGCGCCAGCAGTGAGTCGAGACCCCCCAGGGGGCAGTTCTTC
CDR3aa: CASSESRPPRGQFF

j_gene: TRBJ1-1
len: 15
abundance: NA
v_gene: TRBV5-6
d_gene: TRBD1
CDR3nt: TGTGCCAGCAGCTCATGGGACAGGGGAAACACTGAAGCTTTCTTT
CDR3aa: CASSSWDRGNTEAFF

j_gene: TRBJ1-1
len: 15
abundance: NA
v_gene: TRBV5-1
d_gene: NA
CDR3nt: TGCGCCAGCAGCTTGGCGGGGATCCTGAACACTGAAGCTTTCTTT
CDR3aa: CASSLAGILNTEAFF